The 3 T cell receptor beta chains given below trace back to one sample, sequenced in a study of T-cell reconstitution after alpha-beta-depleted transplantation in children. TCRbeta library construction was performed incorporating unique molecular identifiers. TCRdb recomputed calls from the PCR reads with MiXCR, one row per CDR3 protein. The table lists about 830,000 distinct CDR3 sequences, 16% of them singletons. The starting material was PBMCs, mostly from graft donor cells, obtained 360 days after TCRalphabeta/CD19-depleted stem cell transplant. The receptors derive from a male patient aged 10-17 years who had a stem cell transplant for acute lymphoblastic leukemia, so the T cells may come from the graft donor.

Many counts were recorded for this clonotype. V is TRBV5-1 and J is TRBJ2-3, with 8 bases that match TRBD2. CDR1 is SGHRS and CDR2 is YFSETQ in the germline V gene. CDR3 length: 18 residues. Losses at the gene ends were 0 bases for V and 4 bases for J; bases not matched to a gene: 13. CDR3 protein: CASSLALAGSIGADTQYF. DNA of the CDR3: TGCGCCAGCAGCTTGGCATTAGCGGGATCTATAGGGGCAGATACGCAGTATTTT.

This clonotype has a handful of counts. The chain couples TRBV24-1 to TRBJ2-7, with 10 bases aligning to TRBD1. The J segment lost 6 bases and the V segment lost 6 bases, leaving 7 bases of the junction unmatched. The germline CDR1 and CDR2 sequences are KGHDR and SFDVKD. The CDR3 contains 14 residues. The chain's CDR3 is CATSTGQGILEQYF. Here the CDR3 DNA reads TGTGCCACCAGTACGGGACAGGGGATTCTCGAGCAGTACTTC.

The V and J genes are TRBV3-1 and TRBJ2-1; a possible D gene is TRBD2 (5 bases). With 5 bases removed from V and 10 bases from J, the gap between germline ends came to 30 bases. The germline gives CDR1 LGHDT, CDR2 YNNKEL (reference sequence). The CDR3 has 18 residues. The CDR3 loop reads CASSDQAGPAPPRAEQFF. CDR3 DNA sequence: TGTGCCAGCAGCGACCAAGCCGGCCCCGCACCTCCGAGGGCCGAGCAGTTCTTC.